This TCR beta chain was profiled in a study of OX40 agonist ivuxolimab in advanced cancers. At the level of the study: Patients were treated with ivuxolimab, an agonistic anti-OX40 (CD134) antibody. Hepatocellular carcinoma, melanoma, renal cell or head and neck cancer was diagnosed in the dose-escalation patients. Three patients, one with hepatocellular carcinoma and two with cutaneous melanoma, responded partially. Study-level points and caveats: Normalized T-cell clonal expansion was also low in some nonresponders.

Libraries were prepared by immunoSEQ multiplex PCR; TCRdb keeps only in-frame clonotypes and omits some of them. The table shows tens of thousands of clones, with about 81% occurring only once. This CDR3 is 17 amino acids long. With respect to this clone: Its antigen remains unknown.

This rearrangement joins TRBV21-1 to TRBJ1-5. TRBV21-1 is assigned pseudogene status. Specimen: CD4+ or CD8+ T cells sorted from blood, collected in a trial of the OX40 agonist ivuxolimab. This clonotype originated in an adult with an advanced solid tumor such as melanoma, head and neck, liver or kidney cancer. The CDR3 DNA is TGTGCCAGCAGCAAAAGGTCAATGCGGGGGGAGGATCAGCCCCAGCATTTT. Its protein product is CASSKRSMRGEDQPQHF.